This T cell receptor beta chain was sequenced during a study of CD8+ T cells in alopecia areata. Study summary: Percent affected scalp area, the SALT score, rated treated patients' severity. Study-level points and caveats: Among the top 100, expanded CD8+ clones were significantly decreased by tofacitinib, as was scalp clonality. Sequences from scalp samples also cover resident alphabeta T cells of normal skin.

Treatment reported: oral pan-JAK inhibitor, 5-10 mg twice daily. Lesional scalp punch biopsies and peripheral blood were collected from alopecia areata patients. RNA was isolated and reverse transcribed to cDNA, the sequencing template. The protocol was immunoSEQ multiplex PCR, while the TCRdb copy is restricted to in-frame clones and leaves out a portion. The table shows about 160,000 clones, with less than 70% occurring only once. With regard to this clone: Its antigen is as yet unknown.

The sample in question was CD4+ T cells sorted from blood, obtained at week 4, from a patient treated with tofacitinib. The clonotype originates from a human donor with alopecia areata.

As DNA, the CDR3 is TGCGCCAGCAGCTTGGGGGGACACACAGATACGCAGTATTTT. It translates to CASSLGGHTDTQYF. The chain has TRBV5-1 and TRBJ2-3, with a tentative D call TRBD1 (6 bases). This CDR3 region has 14 residues. Looked up from germline, CDR1 is SGHRS and CDR2 is YFSETQ. Trimming pared 0 bases from V and 2 bases from J, leaving 7 bases between.